This passage covers 3 T cell receptor beta chains from one sample sequenced in a study of cytomegalovirus exposure and HLA in healthy donors. The PCR made use of 60 Vbeta and 13 Jbeta primers. The protocol was immunoSEQ multiplex PCR, while the TCRdb copy is restricted to in-frame clones and leaves out a portion. Recorded for this sample: roughly 120,000 clones. The sample consisted of PBMCs. These receptors all stem from a man aged 30 to 45 in good health and CMV-seronegative.

V gene TRBV30 combines with J gene TRBJ2-7, with D hard to call. CDR3 length: 13 residues. Trimming left V 2 bases short and J 2 bases short, with 10 bases between. Germline lookup yields CDR1 GTSNPN and CDR2 SVGIG (reference sequence). The DNA of the CDR3 is TGTGCCTGGAGTCCGGCAGGCCCCTACGAGCAGTACTTC. Translating it yields CAWSPAGPYEQYF.

The chain joins TRBV6-1 to TRBJ1-1, with 7 positions matching TRBD1. The trim removed 2 bases at V and 2 bases at J, leaving 11 bases unmatched. Germline lookup yields CDR1 MNHNS and CDR2 SASEGT. CDR3 length: 17 residues. CDR3 in amino acids: CASSEHRYRGPNTEAFF. CDR3 nucleotide sequence: TGTGCCAGCAGTGAACACCGGTACAGGGGACCCAACACTGAAGCTTTCTTT.

V gene TRBV5-1 combines with J gene TRBJ2-1; possibly TRBD1 for D (5 bases). V lost 4 bases and J lost 3, with 8 bases in between. Germline V gene lookup returns CDR1 SGHRS and CDR2 YFSETQ. This CDR3 region has 13 residues. The CDR3 DNA reads as TGCGCCAGCAGCGTGGACATCTACAATGAGCAGTTCTTC. Its protein product is CASSVDIYNEQFF.